These T cell receptor beta chains were read from a single sample in a study of regulatory T cells in long-lasting Graves disease. MiXCR, run by TCRdb on the multiplex PCR reads, gives a single entry per CDR3 protein. The sample contains over 450,000 distinct CDR3 sequences, roughly 21% of which appear only once. This material consisted of peripheral blood mononuclear cells (PBMCs), taken when the disease was refractory, from a patient treated with antithyroid drugs. The receptors come from a female donor with Graves disease. Each CDR3 is given with its conserved first and last residue.

v_call	j_call	cdr3_aa
TRBV10-3	TRBJ1-1	CAVWMGGNTEAFF
TRBV28	TRBJ1-4	CASSERTGGAFEKLFF
TRBV2	TRBJ1-1	CASSTGEGTEAFF
TRBV7-9	TRBJ1-1	CASSAGRMNTEAFF
TRBV2	TRBJ1-1	CARTTDRGHEAFF
TRBV3-1	TRBJ1-2	CASSQDLEASYTF
TRBV7-2	TRBJ1-4	CASSSGRTGGGEKLFF
TRBV4-2	TRBJ1-4	CASSQAGGTGNAEKLFF
TRBV2	TRBJ1-4	CASSEVGPGGKLFF
TRBV6-1	TRBJ2-4	CASTQPQGIPGYF
TRBV29-1	TRBJ1-2	CSVEGDNRLYTF
TRBV6-2/TRBV6-3	TRBJ1-5	CASSYSPRGRNQPQHF
TRBV6-1	TRBJ2-2	CASRPRGAGDTGELFF
TRBV6-1	TRBJ1-1	CASSLNRVEAFF
TRBV6-5	TRBJ1-1	CASSYSKGAGTEAFF
TRBV28	TRBJ1-2	CASSLIGPNYGYTF
TRBV28	TRBJ2-7	CASSTPGQDISYEQYF
TRBV27	TRBJ2-5	CASSLLPQGARKETQYF
TRBV28	TRBJ1-2	CASSFPGTNYGYTF
TRBV6-1	TRBJ1-5	CASRELVSNQPQHF
TRBV6-5	NA	CASSYPPLAGGDEQFF
TRBV27	TRBJ2-7	CASRGPGTGSYEQYF
TRBV28	TRBJ2-1	CAARDSLSYNEQFF
TRBV25-1	TRBJ1-1	CASKAPDRKAFF
TRBV6-1	TRBJ1-1	CASTQRAGGTEAFF
TRBV5-4	TRBJ2-5	CAGQAAGLSETQYF
TRBV3-1	TRBJ2-5	CASSHRLAGGGETQYF
TRBV5-6	TRBJ2-2	CASSSTPRTANTGELFF
TRBV9	TRBJ1-2	CASSVEDTKEYGYTF
TRBV11-2	TRBJ2-1	CASSLGRGSPYNEQFF
TRBV12-3/TRBV12-4	TRBJ2-3	CASSLEAEGQYF
TRBV9	TRBJ1-5	CASSDDGNQPQHF
TRBV7-9	TRBJ2-7	CASSSGQPGEQYF
TRBV6-1	TRBJ2-7	CASSRTVPPIGDEQYF